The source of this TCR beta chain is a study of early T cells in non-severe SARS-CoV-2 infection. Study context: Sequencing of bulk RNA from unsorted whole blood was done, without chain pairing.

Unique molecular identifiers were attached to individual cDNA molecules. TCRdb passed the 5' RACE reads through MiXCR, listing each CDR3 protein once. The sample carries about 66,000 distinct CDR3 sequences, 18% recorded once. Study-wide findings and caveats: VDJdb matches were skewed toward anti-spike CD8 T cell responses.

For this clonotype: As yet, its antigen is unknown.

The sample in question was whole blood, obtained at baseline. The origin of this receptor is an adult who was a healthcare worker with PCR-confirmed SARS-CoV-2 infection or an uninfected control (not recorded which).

CDR3 sequence reads: CASKEDGSRYEQYF. Here the CDR3 DNA reads TGTGCCAGCAAGGAGGACGGGAGTCGGTACGAGCAGTACTTC. The rearrangement links TRBV7-2 to TRBJ2-7; a possible D gene is TRBD2 (6 bases). The CDR3 totals 14 residues. Trimming shortened V by 7 bases and J by 4 bases, and 17 bases separated the two germline ends. Germline CDR1 SGHTA, CDR2 FQGNSA.